This entry lists 9 T cell receptor beta chains sequenced from one sample in a study of post-analysis software for immune sequencing data. Study-wide points: Roughly five TRBV segments occurring more often in patients than controls included TRBV5-6, TRBV5-1 and TRBV20-1.

cDNA libraries of TCR beta carried unique molecular identifiers. TCRdb itself ran the PCR reads through MiXCR, one entry per CDR3 protein. Seen here are hundreds of thousands of distinct CDR3 sequences, approximately 53% observed once, and the top ten hold about 4.8%. These receptors have no known antigen. Sequencing input: blood. Receptor source: a girl aged 5 to 17 with multiple sclerosis.

This chain uses TRBV25-1 with TRBJ1-6; a possible D gene is TRBD1 (6 bases). V lost 4 bases to trimming and J lost 7 bases, with 17 bases between them. Germline V lookup: CDR1 MGHDK, CDR2 SYGVNS. This CDR3 contains 16 residues. The CDR3 loop is CASSAHRTGFNSPLHF. CDR3 bases: TGTGCCAGCAGTGCTCACCGCACAGGGTTCAATTCACCCCTCCACTTT.

The chain combines TRBV2 with TRBJ1-2; perhaps TRBD1 as D (5 bases). The germline V gene encodes CDR1 SNHLY and CDR2 FYNNEI. This CDR3 region has 13 residues. The V end was cut by 4 bases, the J end by 8 bases, with 14 bases between. CDR3 sequence: CASSAGQGPGYTF. DNA for the CDR3: TGTGCCAGCAGTGCCGGGCAGGGCCCCGGCTACACCTTC.

The chain uses TRBV29-1 and TRBJ2-1; 9 bases are a match to TRBD2. This CDR3 has 13 residues. V trimming: 7 bases; J trimming: 7 bases; junction bases outside the gene matches: 8. The V gene's germline CDR1 is SQVTM and CDR2 ANQGSEA. The CDR3 here is CSGSGGRGNEQFF. CDR3 DNA sequence: TGCAGCGGTAGCGGGGGACGCGGTAATGAGCAGTTCTTC.

This clonotype was observed a few times. V usage is TRBV10-3 and J usage is TRBJ1-2, with D tentatively TRBD1 (6 bases). The CDR3 spans 11 residues. CDR1 is ENHRY and CDR2 is SYGVKD in the germline V gene. V was pared by 7 bases and J by 6 bases, with 9 bases between. The CDR3 protein is CAITTGDGYTF. In nucleotides, the CDR3 is TGTGCCATCACGACAGGCGATGGCTACACCTTC.

This clonotype was observed a handful of times. This chain joins TRBV5-5 and TRBJ1-5; the D is unclear. Germline V gene sequence: CDR1 SGHKS, CDR2 YYEKEE (reference sequence). This CDR3 spans 14 amino acids. Trimming stripped 0 bases from V and 4 bases from J, with 8 bases between. CDR3 region: CASSLVGRNQPQHF. CDR3 DNA: TGTGCCAGCAGCTTGGTGGGCAGGAATCAGCCCCAGCATTTT.

This chain joins TRBV20-1 and TRBJ1-6; TRBD1 aligns across 7 bases. The CDR3 loop spans 14 amino acids. V trimming: 6 bases; J trimming: 8 bases; junction bases outside the gene matches: 10. Looked up from germline, CDR1 is DFQATT and CDR2 is SNEGSKA (reference sequence). The chain's CDR3 is CSARRTGPDSPLHF. CDR3 nucleotides: TGCAGTGCCCGCCGGACAGGACCCGATTCACCCCTCCACTTT.

In this sample, this clonotype turned up a few times. V usage is TRBV12-3 or TRBV12-4 and J usage is TRBJ2-7, with a weak D call TRBD2 (6 bases). V was cut by 5 bases and J by 0 bases, with 17 bases left in between. The CDR3 extends over 16 amino acids. The CDR3 sequence: CASSLPGGGSSYEQYF. The CDR3 DNA reads TGTGCCAGCAGTCTCCCCGGTGGGGGGAGCTCCTACGAGCAGTACTTC.

This chain connects TRBV20-1 to TRBJ2-5; 10 nucleotides agree with TRBD2. The V gene end was trimmed by 4 bases and the J gene end by 2 bases; junction bases not matched to a gene: 1. Germline CDR1 DFQATT, CDR2 SNEGSKA (reference sequence). The CDR3 has 13 residues. The CDR3 DNA sequence: TGCAGTGCTAAGACTAGCGGGCAAGAGACCCAGTACTTC. This encodes CSAKTSGQETQYF.

The CDR3 region has the DNA TGTGCCAGCAGCCACGGGGGGTCGGATGGCTACACCTTC. It codes for CASSHGGSDGYTF. The chain links TRBV7-6 to TRBJ1-2; weak D call: TRBD1 (5 bases). Deletions cut 5 bases from V and 6 bases from J, with 13 bases between. Germline assignment: CDR1 SGHVS and CDR2 FNYEAQ. The CDR3 extends over 13 amino acids.